The sequence of this T cell receptor (beta chain) was determined in a study of T cell changes during pregnancy in multiple sclerosis. TCRdb keeps only in-frame clones here, not all; method: immunoSEQ multiplex PCR. The data show about 79,000 clones, with approximately 90% seen just once and 0.45% to 0.55% held by the top ten. V was trimmed by 5 bases and J by 7 bases, leaving 11 bases between them. The germline V gene has CDR1 ENHRY and CDR2 SYGVKD. The CDR3 totals 12 residues. The chain carries TRBV10-3 and TRBJ1-2, with a weak D call TRBD1 (5 bases). Sequences were derived from CD4+ T cells from peripheral blood mononuclear cells, sampled in the second trimester of pregnancy. This receptor was taken from a female donor with multiple sclerosis, enrolled in a pregnancy study. The CDR3 protein is CAISSSRVGYTF. The CDR3 DNA reads TGTGCCATCAGTTCAAGCAGGGTTGGCTACACCTTC.